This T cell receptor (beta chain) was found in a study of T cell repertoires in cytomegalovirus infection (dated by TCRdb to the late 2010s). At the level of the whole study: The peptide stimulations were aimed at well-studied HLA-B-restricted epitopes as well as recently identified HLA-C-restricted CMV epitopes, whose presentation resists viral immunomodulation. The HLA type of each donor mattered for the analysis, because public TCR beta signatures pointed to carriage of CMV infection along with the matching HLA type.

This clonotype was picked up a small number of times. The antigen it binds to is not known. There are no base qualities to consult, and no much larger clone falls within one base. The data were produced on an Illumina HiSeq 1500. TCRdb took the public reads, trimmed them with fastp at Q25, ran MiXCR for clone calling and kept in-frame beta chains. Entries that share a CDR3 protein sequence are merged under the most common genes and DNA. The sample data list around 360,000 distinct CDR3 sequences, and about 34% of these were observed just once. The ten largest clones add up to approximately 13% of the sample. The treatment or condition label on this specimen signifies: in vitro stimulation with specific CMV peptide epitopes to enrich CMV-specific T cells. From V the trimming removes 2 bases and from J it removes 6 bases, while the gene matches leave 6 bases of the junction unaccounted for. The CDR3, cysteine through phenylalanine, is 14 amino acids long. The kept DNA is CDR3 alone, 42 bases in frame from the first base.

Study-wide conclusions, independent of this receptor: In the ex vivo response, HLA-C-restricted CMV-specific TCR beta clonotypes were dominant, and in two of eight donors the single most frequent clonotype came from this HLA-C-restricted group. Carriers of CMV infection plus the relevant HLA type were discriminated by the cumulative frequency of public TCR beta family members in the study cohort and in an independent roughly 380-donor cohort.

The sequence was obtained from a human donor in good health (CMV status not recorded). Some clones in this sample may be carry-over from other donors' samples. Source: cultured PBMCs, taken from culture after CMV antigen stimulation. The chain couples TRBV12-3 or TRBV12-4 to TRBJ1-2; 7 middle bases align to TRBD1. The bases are TGTGCCAGCAGTTTACGAGCAACAGGGGATGGCTACACCTTC. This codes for CASSLRATGDGYTF.